The source of this TCR beta chain is a study of identical twins. CDR3 length equals 15 residues. Trimming stripped 5 bases from V and 1 base from J, with 15 bases between. The germline V gene has CDR1 SGHVS and CDR2 FNYEAQ. MiXCR, run by TCRdb on the 5' RACE reads, gives a single entry per CDR3 protein. The sample contains a few hundred thousand distinct CDR3 sequences, around an eighth of which appear only once. Comments on this clonotype: Its antigen is not identified.

Healthy Caucasians, and only they, were the donors. Study outcomes and limitations: It was cross-sectional statistical analysis, not following the same donors, that the conclusions relied on. Abundant beta clonotypes from cord blood bore fewer insertions; memory repertoires lacked this pattern.

This same sample was also part of a study on yellow fever vaccine responses in identical twins.

The sample consisted of CD8+ T cells sorted from blood. This rearrangement joins TRBV7-6 to TRBJ2-7; tentative D call: TRBD2 (6 bases). The clonotype comes from a woman in her late teens or twenties in good health. The CDR3 region has the DNA TGTGCCAGCAGCCCCCTTGCAGGGACTTCCTACGAGCAGTACTTC. Its protein product is CASSPLAGTSYEQYF.